Listed below are T cell receptor beta chains from one sample, sequenced in a study of CD8+CD57+ T cells in acquired aplastic anemia. From the reads, TCRdb called clonotypes with MiXCR, one entry per CDR3 protein. The table has some 70,000 distinct CDR3 sequences, 54% seen once. The material sequenced was sorted CD4+, CD8+, or CD8+CD57+ T cells (not recorded which) from PBMCs. The receptors derive from a human donor in good health, serving as a control. The CDR3 runs from the conserved cysteine through the conserved F or W. A D gene is named only where the DNA matches it firmly. The size entry is marked missing in some rows and otherwise reads once, few, many or a size class.

>TRBV20-1|TRBJ1-2|TRBD1|-
TGCAGTGCTCGGACAGGTTTGGGCTATGGCTACACCTTC
CSARTGLGYGYTF
>TRBV7-9|TRBJ1-3|-|many
TGTGCCAGCAGCTCCGACAGATCGCCCGGAAACACCATATATTTT
CASSSDRSPGNTIYF
>TRBV4-2|TRBJ2-1|TRBD1|many
TGTGCCAGCAGCCAAGGGACAGGAACCTACAATGAGCAGTTCTTC
CASSQGTGTYNEQFF
>TRBV7-9|TRBJ1-2|-|-
TGTGCCAGCACCCTCGCCGGGACTTCCTACACCTTC
CASTLAGTSYTF
>TRBV19|TRBJ2-1|-|-
TGTGCCAGTACCACGAGGGGGGGGCTAAACTACAATGAGCAGTTCTTC
CASTTRGGLNYNEQFF
>TRBV10-3|TRBJ2-1|-|-
TGTGCCATCAGTGGGCTCACGACTCAAATCGGTGAGCAGTTCTTC
CAISGLTTQIGEQFF
>TRBV5-6|TRBJ2-7|-|few
TGTGCCAGCAGCTTGGCTAGGTACGAGCAGTACTTC
CASSLARYEQYF
>TRBV9|TRBJ1-1|TRBD1|many
TGTGCCAGCAGCCCGGGGACAGGGAACACTGAAGCTTTCTTT
CASSPGTGNTEAFF
>TRBV11-2|TRBJ2-3|-|many
TGTGCCAGCGGGGTCTGGGGGGCGGGCTCAGATACGCAGTATTTT
CASGVWGAGSDTQYF
>TRBV2|TRBJ2-3|-|-
TGTGCCAGCAGGCAGGGAGGTCGTACAGATACGCAGTATTTT
CASRQGGRTDTQYF
>TRBV7-8|TRBJ1-2|-|-
TGTGCCAGCAGCCACGAACGCTATGGCTACACCTTC
CASSHERYGYTF
>TRBV20-1|TRBJ2-3|-|many
TGCAGTGCCCTACCGCCTGTGACTGAGGGTCCAGCTAGCACAGATACGCAGTATTTT
CSALPPVTEGPASTDTQYF
>TRBV20-1|TRBJ2-7|TRBD1|many
TGCAGTGCTATCCGGACAGGGAGGCTCGAGCAGTACTTC
CSAIRTGRLEQYF
>TRBV25-1|TRBJ2-3|-|-
TGTGCCAGCAGTGATCGTGCAGCGCAGTATTTT
CASSDRAAQYF
>TRBV7-2|TRBJ2-7|TRBD2|few
TGTGCCAGCAGCTTGGGACTAGCTAGCCACGAGCAGTACTTC
CASSLGLASHEQYF
>TRBV6-5|TRBJ2-1|TRBD2|-
TGTGCCAGCAGTTACTCGACAAGCGGGATTTTGGAGCGTGAATTCGGCAATGAGCAGTTCTTC
CASSYSTSGILEREFGNEQFF
>TRBV5-4|TRBJ2-1|TRBD2|many
TGTGCCAGCAGCAGGGGACTAGCGGGGGGGAATGAGCAGTTCTTC
CASSRGLAGGNEQFF
>TRBV25-1|TRBJ2-7|-|-
TGTGCCAGCAGTGGGAGGGCCCATACGGACGAGCAGTACTTC
CASSGRAHTDEQYF
>TRBV24-1|TRBJ2-1|TRBD2|-
TGTGCCACCAGTAGGACTAGCGGTGAGCAGTTCTTC
CATSRTSGEQFF